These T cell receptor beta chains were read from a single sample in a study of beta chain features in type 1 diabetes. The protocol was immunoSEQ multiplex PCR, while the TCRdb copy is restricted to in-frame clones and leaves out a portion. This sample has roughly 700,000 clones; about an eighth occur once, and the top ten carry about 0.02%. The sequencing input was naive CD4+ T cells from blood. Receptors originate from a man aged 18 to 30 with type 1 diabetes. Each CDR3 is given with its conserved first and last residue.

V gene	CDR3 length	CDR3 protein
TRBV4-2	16	CASSQDRGGFNQPQHF
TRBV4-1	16	CASSLIPLGGNTEAFF
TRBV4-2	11	CASSQTGGYTF
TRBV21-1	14	CASSNATASYEQYF
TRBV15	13	CATSRDQDRPQHF
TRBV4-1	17	CASSQESLFSGANVLTF
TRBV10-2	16	CAISTPAGGGTDTQYF
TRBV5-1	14	CASSLQGNAAEAFF
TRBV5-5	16	CASSLDLRSQKETQYF
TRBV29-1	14	CSGRPGTGQETQYF
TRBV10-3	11	CAISESPGQFF
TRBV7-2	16	CASSSTPGRRQGEQYF
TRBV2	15	CASSIVGYSNQPQHF
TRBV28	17	CASSSGTSGGGFNEQFF
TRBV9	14	CASSVGNYNYGYTF
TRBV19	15	CASTPWGNSNQPQHF
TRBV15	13	CATSSISGSPLHF
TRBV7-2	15	CASSWTALGANVLTF
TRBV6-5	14	CASSYLARGTEAFF